This TCR beta chain was recorded in a study of identical twins (dated by TCRdb to 2015 to 2016). The study in broad terms: To test whether fetal clonotypes persist, the study used deep sequencing on TCR alpha and beta repertoires from monozygotic twins, unrelated adults of various ages, and cord blood. To rule out contamination, replicate twin experiments were performed at different times with different library preparation protocols.

This clonotype was counted only a few times. The specificity of this receptor is unknown. Base qualities were left out, and no much larger clone turns up one base away. Reading the germline V gene gives CDR1 MDHEN and CDR2 SYDVKM. The CDR3 covers 15 residues, taking in both the cysteine and the phenylalanine. Only CDR3 DNA remains: 45 bases, in frame from the first base. Trimming takes 6 bases from V and 1 base from J, and the germline ends sit 12 bases apart. General conclusions and limits of the study: The excess sharing between twins in beta out-of-frame sequences was weaker because fewer shared sequences reduced the signal-to-noise ratio. Invariant T cells such as MAIT and iNKT could partly confound zero-insertion analyses, although diverse VJ usage argued against such confounding for most clonotypes. In monozygotic twins, recombination models systematically underestimated out-of-frame TCR alpha sharing, but the models matched the sharing seen between unrelated individuals. Fewer insertions were carried by abundant cord blood beta clonotypes, a similar but weaker trend appeared in young adult naive repertoires, and no such trend appeared in memory repertoires. Compared with coincidental sharing between unrelated individuals, out-of-frame TCR alpha sequences shared between twins showed an excess of sequences with low generation probability. Because the same donors could not be followed over many years, the conclusions depended on cross-sectional statistical analysis.

All donors were healthy Caucasians. The twin cohort consisted of three pairs of female monozygotic twins, all aged about 18 to 30 years. Peripheral blood mononuclear cells were used as the source from which RNA for TCR libraries was isolated. Library creation used 5' RACE. The sample was run on an Illumina HiSeq 2000. A universal primer binding site was introduced by template switching, and a unique molecular identifier was present in the final cDNA, enabling accurate counting of TCR cDNA molecules. Specific primers in the conserved constant-segment region were used to synthesize first-strand cDNA for TCR alpha and beta chains. To control for contamination, every cDNA library was double barcoded, receiving both a SMART-Mk sample barcode and Illumina barcodes. Two successive PCR steps introduced TruSeq adapter sequences along with Illumina sample barcodes. The TCR alpha and beta cDNA libraries were sequenced on the Illumina HiSeq platform using custom primers. Under the source paper's analysis protocol: MiGEC processed the raw reads to extract unique molecular identifiers, while MiXCR was used to determine the CDR3 positions. Recombination models were inferred per individual with the repgenHMM and IGoR tools using an EM algorithm. Shared clonotypes were analyzed with the tcR package in R, and sharing was normalized by the product of cloneset sizes. To study raw recombination without the effects of thymic and clonal selection, out-of-frame nonproductive sequences were analyzed. TCRdb handled the public reads itself, with Q25 trimming in fastp and clone calling in MiXCR, and kept productive beta chains. Rows with one shared CDR3 protein collapse into an entry with the most common genes and DNA. TCRdb, not the authors, supplied the V and J calls. This sample gives about 890,000 distinct CDR3 sequences in total; roughly an eighth of them show up just once. Roughly 1.5% of the sample is held by the ten biggest clonotypes.

The data were also submitted as part of a second study, on yellow fever vaccine responses in identical twins. The second study's paper adds: The authors reported that the T cell response to vaccination in identical twins appeared partly convergent and partly personalized. In identical twins, the study followed T cell clones that responded to the vaccine with precision.

Material for sequencing was PBMCs. This clonotype was obtained from a woman between 18 and 30 years old in good health. The chain couples TRBV28 to TRBJ2-2; a tentative D match to TRBD2 spans 6 bases. The CDR3 region: CASSTGTVNTGELFF. The DNA is as follows: TGTGCCAGCAGCACCGGGACTGTGAACACCGGGGAGCTGTTTTTT.